This is a list of T cell receptor beta chains from one sample in a study of blood T cell repertoires in COVID-19. Sequencing used immunoSEQ multiplex PCR; TCRdb keeps in-frame clones, though not all of them. The repertoire consists of fewer than 300,000 clones, with more than 80% occurring once and the leading ten covering 1.1%. Sequencing was performed on PBMCs or T cells enriched from blood (not recorded which). These TCRs come from a woman aged 25 to 45 who had recovered from COVID-19. Both conserved end residues are part of each CDR3. D genes are given only for firm matches. The size field is filled for only some rows; it gives once, few, many or a size class.

DNA | CDR3 | D | V | size | J
TGTGCCAGCAGCTCGCCTAGCGGGGGGGCAAACATTCAGTACTTC | CASSSPSGGANIQYF | TRBD2 | TRBV11-2 | . | TRBJ2-4
TGTGCCAGCAGTTTATACCGCCGGGCGGGAGTAAAATACAATGAGCAGTTCTTC | CASSLYRRAGVKYNEQFF | TRBD2 | TRBV28 | . | TRBJ2-1
TGTGCCCGGGACAGGGGCAATTCACCCCTCCACTTT | CARDRGNSPLHF | TRBD1 | TRBV30 | . | TRBJ1-6
TGTGCCAGCAGAGCGATGTTGGGGGGTCACACTGAAGCTTTCTTT | CASRAMLGGHTEAFF | . | TRBV27 | . | TRBJ1-1
TGTGCCAGCAGCAAAGTAGGACAATGGGCCAAAAACATTCAGTACTTC | CASSKVGQWAKNIQYF | . | TRBV21-1 | . | TRBJ2-4
TGCGCCAGCAGCTCCGGACTCAGCACAGATACGCAGTATTTT | CASSSGLSTDTQYF | . | TRBV5-1 | . | TRBJ2-3
TGTGCCAGCAGCACGGGACTAGCGGAAGTAAATGAGCAGTTCTTC | CASSTGLAEVNEQFF | TRBD2 | TRBV9 | . | TRBJ2-1
TGTGCCAGCAGTTTAGGGAGCGGGACCCAGGTTGGCTATGGCTACACCTTC | CASSLGSGTQVGYGYTF | . | TRBV27 | . | TRBJ1-2
TGTGCCAGCTCACCGGGACAGGGGGCGTTTGGGGCCAACGTCCTGACTTTC | CASSPGQGAFGANVLTF | TRBD1 | TRBV18 | once | TRBJ2-6
TGTGCCAGCTCAACTCCGGGACAGGGGGTTTACGAGCAGTACTTC | CASSTPGQGVYEQYF | TRBD1 | TRBV18 | once | TRBJ2-7
TGTGCCAGCAGCTTGGTGGTTGCGGGGAACACTGAAGCTTTCTTT | CASSLVVAGNTEAFF | . | TRBV5-4 | . | TRBJ1-1
TGTGCCAGCAGTTTCTACAATTCACCCCTCCACTTT | CASSFYNSPLHF | . | TRBV27 | . | TRBJ1-6
TGTGCCAGCAGCCAAGCGGACAGGGGGCCGAATCAGCCCCAGCATTTT | CASSQADRGPNQPQHF | TRBD1 | TRBV3-1/TRBV3-2 | . | TRBJ1-5
TGTGCCAGCAGACAGCAGAGCTTGAATGAAAAACTGTTTTTT | CASRQQSLNEKLFF | . | TRBV28 | few | TRBJ1-4
TGTGCCAGCAGCCCCGGGACAGGGGGCGACTATGGCTACACCTTC | CASSPGTGGDYGYTF | TRBD1 | TRBV9 | . | TRBJ1-2
TGTGCCTGGAGTTTAAGTGCGCAGCCCCAGCATTTT | CAWSLSAQPQHF | . | TRBV30 | . | TRBJ1-5
TGTGCCTGGAGTGTAATCGAAGAGACCCAGTACTTC | CAWSVIEETQYF | . | TRBV30 | . | TRBJ2-5
TGTGCCAGCAGCCAAGGAACTAGCGGGAGGTTAGATACGCAGTATTTT | CASSQGTSGRLDTQYF | TRBD2 | TRBV3-1/TRBV3-2 | . | TRBJ2-3
TGTGCCAGCAGCCTAAGCCCTATTAATGAGCAGTTCTTC | CASSLSPINEQFF | . | TRBV9 | . | TRBJ2-1
TGTGCCTTAAGGGGGGGCACTGAAGCTTTCTTT | CALRGGTEAFF | . | TRBV19 | . | TRBJ1-1
TGTGCCAGCAGCGCCGGGACCAGGGGGGATACGCAGTATTTT | CASSAGTRGDTQYF | TRBD1 | TRBV11-2 | . | TRBJ2-3
TGTGCCAGTAAGGGGTTCCAAGAGACCCAGTACTTC | CASKGFQETQYF | . | TRBV19 | . | TRBJ2-5
TGTGCCAGCAGCTTGGAGGGCGGGCGCTCCTACAATGAGCAGTTCTTC | CASSLEGGRSYNEQFF | . | TRBV7-2 | . | TRBJ2-1
TGCAGCGTTGAAGATCCAATTGTGCAGTACTTC | CSVEDPIVQYF | . | TRBV29-1 | . | TRBJ2-7
TGTGCCAGCAGCTCCGGACTAGACCGGGAGACCCAGTACTTC | CASSSGLDRETQYF | TRBD2 | TRBV5-4 | . | TRBJ2-5
TGTGCCAGCAGCTTGACAGGGGAAACTGAAGCTTTCTTT | CASSLTGETEAFF | TRBD1 | TRBV7-3 | . | TRBJ1-1
TGTGCCAGCAGCCAGGGACTAGCGGGAGATGGAGATACGCAGTATTTT | CASSQGLAGDGDTQYF | TRBD2 | TRBV13 | once | TRBJ2-3
TGTGCCAGCAGCTTTCTGGGACAGGGGACCGGGGAGCTGTTTTTT | CASSFLGQGTGELFF | TRBD1 | TRBV5-6 | . | TRBJ2-2
TGTGCCAGCTCACCCGGGAGTCCAGAGACCCAGTACTTC | CASSPGSPETQYF | . | TRBV18 | . | TRBJ2-5
TGCGCCAGCAGTGAACAGGGAAACACCATATATTTT | CASSEQGNTIYF | . | TRBV10-2 | few | TRBJ1-3
TGTGCCACCAGCAGAGATCGGAATCAGCCCCAGCATTTT | CATSRDRNQPQHF | . | TRBV15 | . | TRBJ1-5
TGTGCCACCAGTGTCCCGAAATTTTTCTGCGCTTATCAGCCCCAGCATTTT | CATSVPKFFCAYQPQHF | . | TRBV24-1 | few | TRBJ1-5
. | CAWGSGTF | . | TRBV30 | . | TRBJ1-2
TGTGCCAGCAGCCCCCCCACGGGATGGCAAGAGACCCAGTACTTC | CASSPPTGWQETQYF | . | TRBV7-9 | . | TRBJ2-5
TGTGCCAGCAGTTCCCTCGCCAGGGGCCTCACTGAAGCTTTCTTT | CASSSLARGLTEAFF | . | TRBV28 | . | TRBJ1-1
TGTGCCAGCAGGGGACAGGGGACAGGGGCTTTCTTT | CASRGQGTGAFF | TRBD1 | TRBV6-5 | . | TRBJ1-1
TGTGCCAGCAGTGAGTGGACAGGGGTGAACACCGGGGAGCTGTTTTTT | CASSEWTGVNTGELFF | TRBD1 | TRBV6-1 | . | TRBJ2-2
TGTGCCAGCAGTTTGACTAGTGCGGAGACCCAGTACTTC | CASSLTSAETQYF | . | TRBV28 | . | TRBJ2-5
TGTGCCAGCTCACCACCGGCCACGTCAGATACGCAGTATTTT | CASSPPATSDTQYF | . | TRBV18 | . | TRBJ2-3
TGTGCCAGCAGCACAGGGACTAGCGGGACTCTCCCCTACGAGCAGTACTTC | CASSTGTSGTLPYEQYF | TRBD2 | TRBV11-2 | . | TRBJ2-7
TGTGCCAGCAGCACCGGGACAGGGCTTAACAATGAGCAGTTCTTC | CASSTGTGLNNEQFF | TRBD1 | TRBV27 | . | TRBJ2-1
TGTGCCAGCAGCCAGAACCTAGCGGGAGGATCCGGGGAGCTGTTTTTT | CASSQNLAGGSGELFF | TRBD2 | TRBV3-1/TRBV3-2 | . | TRBJ2-2
TGCGCCAGCAGCTTGCCAGGGGCGGAGACCCAGTACTTC | CASSLPGAETQYF | . | TRBV5-1 | . | TRBJ2-5
TGTGCCAGCAGCCATAGACAGGGCGGGCAGCCCCAGCATTTT | CASSHRQGGQPQHF | TRBD1 | TRBV3-1/TRBV3-2 | . | TRBJ1-5
TGTGCCAGCAGCTTACCAGGCACAGATACGCAGTATTTT | CASSLPGTDTQYF | . | TRBV5-8 | . | TRBJ2-3
TGTGCCAGCAGCTCCGGGACAGTCTCCTACAATGAGCAGTTCTTC | CASSSGTVSYNEQFF | TRBD1 | TRBV5-8 | . | TRBJ2-1
TGCGCCAGCAGGGGCGGGACCTACAATGAGCAGTTCTTC | CASRGGTYNEQFF | . | TRBV5-1 | . | TRBJ2-1
TGTGCCAGCAGTGGGTTAGCGGGAAATTACAATGAGCAGTTCTTC | CASSGLAGNYNEQFF | TRBD2 | TRBV2 | . | TRBJ2-1
TGTGCCAGCAGTAACCTAGCGGGAGGGGCGCACGAGCAGTACTTC | CASSNLAGGAHEQYF | TRBD2 | TRBV6-5 | . | TRBJ2-7
TGCGCCAGCAGCCAACCCCCGTCCTATACCATATATTTT | CASSQPPSYTIYF | . | TRBV4-1 | . | TRBJ1-3
TGTGCCAGCAGTTTAGGAGACAGGGGCTATGGCTACACCTTC | CASSLGDRGYGYTF | TRBD1 | TRBV28 | . | TRBJ1-2
TGTGCCAGCAGCTACTTAGGCAATCAGCCCCAGCATTTT | CASSYLGNQPQHF | . | TRBV7-9 | . | TRBJ1-5
TGTGCCAGCAGTTTATTCCCGCGCCGTAACACTGAAGCTTTCTTT | CASSLFPRRNTEAFF | . | TRBV28 | . | TRBJ1-1
TGTGCCACCTCAAGTCCCCGACAGGGGGGAGGGACAGATACGCAGTATTTT | CATSSPRQGGGTDTQYF | TRBD1 | TRBV19 | . | TRBJ2-3
TGTGCCAGCAGTTTAAAGGGACTAGCGGGAAGCTCCTACAATGAGCAGTTCTTC | CASSLKGLAGSSYNEQFF | TRBD2 | TRBV27 | . | TRBJ2-1